This TCR beta chain was sequenced during a study of shared clonotypes between healthy human individuals. The data were produced by immunoSEQ multiplex PCR, yet TCRdb's version contains in-frame clones alone and is incomplete. The sample has over a million clones; 70% to 80% are singletons. Splitting the CD4+ cells yielded a CD45RA+ naive subset and a CD45RA-negative memory subset. The CDR3 sequence is 17 residues long. Trimming cost V 3 bases and J 5 bases; bases outside gene matches: 14. CDR1 and CDR2 (germline): KGHSH, LQKENI. The chain uses TRBV18 and TRBJ2-5; 8 bases line up with TRBD1. Material: memory CD4+ T cells from PBMCs. Subset: CD45RA-negative fraction. This sequence originates from a man aged 18 to 30 in good health. Some clones in this sample may be carry-over from other donors' samples. This CDR3 is CASSPKRTGSSVETQYF. The CDR3 bases are TGTGCCAGCTCACCTAAAAGGACAGGGTCCAGCGTGGAGACCCAGTACTTC.